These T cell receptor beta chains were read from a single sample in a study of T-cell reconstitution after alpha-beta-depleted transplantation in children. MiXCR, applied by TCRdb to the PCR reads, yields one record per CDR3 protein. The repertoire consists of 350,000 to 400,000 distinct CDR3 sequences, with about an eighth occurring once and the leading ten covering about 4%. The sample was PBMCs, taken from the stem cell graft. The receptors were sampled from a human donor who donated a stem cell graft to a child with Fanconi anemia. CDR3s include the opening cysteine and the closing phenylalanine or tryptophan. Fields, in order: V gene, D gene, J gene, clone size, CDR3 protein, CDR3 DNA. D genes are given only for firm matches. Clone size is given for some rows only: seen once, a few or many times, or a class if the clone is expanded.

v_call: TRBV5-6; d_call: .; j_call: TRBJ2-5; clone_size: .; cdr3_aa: CASSDTEEETQYF; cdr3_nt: TGTGCCAGCAGCGATACAGAGGAAGAGACCCAGTACTTC
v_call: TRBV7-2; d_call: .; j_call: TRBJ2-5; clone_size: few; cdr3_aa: CASSSRAGGTQYF; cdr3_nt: TGTGCCAGCAGCTCCCGGGCCGGGGGGACCCAGTACTTC
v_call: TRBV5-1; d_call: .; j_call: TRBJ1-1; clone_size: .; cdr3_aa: CASRVSRMNTEAFF; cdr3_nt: TGCGCCAGCAGGGTCAGCCGAATGAACACTGAAGCTTTCTTT
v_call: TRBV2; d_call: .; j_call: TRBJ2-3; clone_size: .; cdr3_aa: CASSEGSETDTQYF; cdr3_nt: TGTGCCAGCAGTGAAGGGTCAGAAACGGATACGCAGTATTTT
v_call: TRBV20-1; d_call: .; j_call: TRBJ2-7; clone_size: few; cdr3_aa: CSAVARDNPYEQYF; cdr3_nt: TGCAGTGCAGTTGCCCGGGACAACCCCTACGAGCAGTACTTC
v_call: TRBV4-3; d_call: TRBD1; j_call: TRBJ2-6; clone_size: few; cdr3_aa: CASSQGTGASSGANVLTF; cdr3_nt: TGCGCCAGCAGCCAAGGCACAGGGGCAAGCTCTGGGGCCAACGTCCTGACTTTC
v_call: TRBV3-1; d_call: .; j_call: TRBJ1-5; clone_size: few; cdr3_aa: CASSQAGSNQPQHF; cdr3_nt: TGTGCCAGCAGCCAGGCGGGTAGCAATCAGCCCCAGCATTTT
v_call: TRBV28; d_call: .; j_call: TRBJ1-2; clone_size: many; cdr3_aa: CASSLKTGDYTF; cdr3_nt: TGTGCCAGCAGTCTAAAGACAGGAGACTACACCTTC
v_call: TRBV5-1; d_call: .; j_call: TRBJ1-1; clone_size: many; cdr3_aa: CASSFQGQNTEAFF; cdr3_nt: TGCGCCAGCAGCTTCCAGGGCCAGAACACTGAAGCTTTCTTT
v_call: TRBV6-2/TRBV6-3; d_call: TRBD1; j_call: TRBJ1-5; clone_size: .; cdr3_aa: CASSSPGQGYNQPQHF; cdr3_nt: TGTGCCAGCAGTTCCCCGGGACAGGGTTACAATCAGCCCCAGCATTTT
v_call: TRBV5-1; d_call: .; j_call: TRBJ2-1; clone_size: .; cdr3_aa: CASTRDTGPPYNEQFF; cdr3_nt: TGCGCCAGCACTCGGGACACAGGGCCCCCCTACAATGAGCAGTTCTTC
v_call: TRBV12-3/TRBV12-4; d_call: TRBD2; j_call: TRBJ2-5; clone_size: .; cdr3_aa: CASSPLTSGQETQYF; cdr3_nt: TGTGCCAGCAGTCCCCTTACTAGCGGCCAAGAGACCCAGTACTTC
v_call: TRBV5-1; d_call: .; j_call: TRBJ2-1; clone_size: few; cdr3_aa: CASSLEVGLANEQFF; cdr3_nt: TGCGCCAGCAGCTTGGAAGTAGGGCTGGCCAATGAGCAGTTCTTC
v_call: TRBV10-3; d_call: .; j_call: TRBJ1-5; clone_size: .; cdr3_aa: CAISEMEHKPQHF; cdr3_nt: TGTGCCATCAGTGAAATGGAACACAAGCCCCAGCATTTT
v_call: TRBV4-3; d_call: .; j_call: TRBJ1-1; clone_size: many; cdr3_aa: CASSLYWSGENTEAFF; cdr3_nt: TGCGCCAGCAGCCTCTATTGGTCAGGGGAGAACACTGAAGCTTTCTTT
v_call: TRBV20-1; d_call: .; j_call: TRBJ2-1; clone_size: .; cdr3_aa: CSADDPSLNHNEQFF; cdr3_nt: TGCAGTGCTGACGACCCCAGCCTGAATCACAATGAGCAGTTCTTC
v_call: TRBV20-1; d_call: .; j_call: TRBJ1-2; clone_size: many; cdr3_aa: CSARNQDYGYTF; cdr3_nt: TGCAGTGCTAGAAATCAGGACTATGGCTACACCTTC
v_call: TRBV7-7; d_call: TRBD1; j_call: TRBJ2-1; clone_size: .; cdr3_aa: CASSLGTGINEQFF; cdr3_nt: TGTGCCAGCAGCTTAGGGACAGGGATTAATGAGCAGTTCTTC
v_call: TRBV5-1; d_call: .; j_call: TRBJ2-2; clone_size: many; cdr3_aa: CASSPLSMGSNTGELFF; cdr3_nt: TGCGCCAGCAGCCCCCTAAGTATGGGATCGAACACCGGGGAGCTGTTTTTT
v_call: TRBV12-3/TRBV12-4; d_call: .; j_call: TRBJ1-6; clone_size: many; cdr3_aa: CASRPDLTNSPLHF; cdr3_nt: TGTGCCAGCAGACCGGACCTTACAAATTCACCCCTCCACTTT
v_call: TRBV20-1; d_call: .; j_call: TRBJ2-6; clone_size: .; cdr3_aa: CSATSRVGGANVLTF; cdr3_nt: TGCAGTGCTACTTCCAGGGTTGGTGGGGCCAACGTCCTGACTTTC
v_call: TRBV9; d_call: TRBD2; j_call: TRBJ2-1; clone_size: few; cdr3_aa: CASSVDTSGGIYNEQFF; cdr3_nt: TGTGCCAGCAGCGTAGATACTAGCGGGGGCATCTACAATGAGCAGTTCTTC
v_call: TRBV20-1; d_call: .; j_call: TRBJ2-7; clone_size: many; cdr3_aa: CSAREGTGTYEQYF; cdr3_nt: TGCAGTGCTAGAGAGGGGACGGGAACCTACGAGCAGTACTTC
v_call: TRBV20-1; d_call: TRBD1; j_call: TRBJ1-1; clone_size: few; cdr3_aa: CSARTGGNTEAFF; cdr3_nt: TGCAGTGCGAGAACAGGGGGGAACACTGAAGCTTTCTTT
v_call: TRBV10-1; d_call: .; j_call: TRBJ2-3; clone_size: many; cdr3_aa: CASSEARDNLDTQYF; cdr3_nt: TGCGCCAGCAGTGAGGCCCGGGATAATCTAGATACGCAGTATTTT
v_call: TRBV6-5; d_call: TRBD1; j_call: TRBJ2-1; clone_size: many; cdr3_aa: CASSYSIRQGEFF; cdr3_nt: TGTGCCAGCAGTTACTCAATCCGACAGGGAGAGTTCTTC
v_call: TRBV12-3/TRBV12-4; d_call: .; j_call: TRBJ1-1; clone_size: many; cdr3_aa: CASRIDSLNTEAFF; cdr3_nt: TGTGCCAGCCGTATTGACTCTCTGAACACTGAAGCTTTCTTT
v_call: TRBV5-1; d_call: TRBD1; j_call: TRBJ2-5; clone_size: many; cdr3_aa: CASSRGQGFQETQYF; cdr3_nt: TGCGCCAGCAGCAGGGGACAGGGATTTCAAGAGACCCAGTACTTC
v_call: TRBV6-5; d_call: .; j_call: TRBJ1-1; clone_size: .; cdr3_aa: CASKRPGFMNTEAFF; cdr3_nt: TGTGCCAGCAAAAGGCCAGGTTTCATGAACACTGAAGCTTTCTTT
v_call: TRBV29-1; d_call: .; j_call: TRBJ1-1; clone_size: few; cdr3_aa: CSGVEPAEAFF; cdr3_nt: TGCAGCGGCGTGGAACCGGCTGAAGCTTTCTTT
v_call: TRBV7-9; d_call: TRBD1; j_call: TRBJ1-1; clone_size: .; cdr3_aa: CASSPGQGAGVTEAFF; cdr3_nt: TGTGCCAGCAGCCCGGGACAGGGGGCTGGAGTTACTGAAGCTTTCTTT
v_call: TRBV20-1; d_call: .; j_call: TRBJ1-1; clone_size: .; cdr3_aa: CSAPRGVRGNTEAFF; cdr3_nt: TGCAGTGCTCCCCGGGGGGTCAGGGGGAACACTGAAGCTTTCTTT
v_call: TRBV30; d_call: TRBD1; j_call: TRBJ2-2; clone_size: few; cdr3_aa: CAFQGATGWAGELFF; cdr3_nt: TGTGCCTTCCAGGGGGCCACGGGTTGGGCCGGGGAGCTGTTTTTT
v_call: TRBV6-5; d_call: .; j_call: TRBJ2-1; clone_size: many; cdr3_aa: CASSSSPGLSYNEQFF; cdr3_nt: TGTGCCAGCAGTTCCTCCCCGGGACTCTCCTACAATGAGCAGTTCTTC
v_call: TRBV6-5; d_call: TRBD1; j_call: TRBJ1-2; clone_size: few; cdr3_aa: CASSYSQGQNYGYTF; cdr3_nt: TGTGCCAGCAGTTACTCCCAGGGACAGAACTATGGCTACACCTTC
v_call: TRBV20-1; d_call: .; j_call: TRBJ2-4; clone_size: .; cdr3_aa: CSARDQAGKDIQYF; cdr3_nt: TGCAGTGCTAGAGATCAGGCAGGGAAAGACATTCAGTACTTC
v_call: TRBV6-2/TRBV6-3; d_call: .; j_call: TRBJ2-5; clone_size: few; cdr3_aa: CASSTSGSATQYF; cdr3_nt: TGTGCCAGCAGTACCTCGGGATCTGCGACCCAGTACTTC
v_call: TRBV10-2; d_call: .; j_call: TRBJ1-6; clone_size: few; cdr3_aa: CASSESEASPLHF; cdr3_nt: TGCGCCAGCAGTGAGTCGGAGGCTTCACCCCTCCACTTT